This T cell receptor beta chain was sequenced during a study of blood T cells in healthy people across ages. Study-level results: Diversity figures derived from one million T cells were judged to underestimate the true value. Per million T cells, the diversity of TCR beta decreased roughly linearly as age advanced.

As concerns this clonotype: Its antigen is undetermined.

The CDR3 is 16 residues long. Trimming left V 0 bases short and J 5 bases short, with 16 bases between. Per germline, CDR1 SGHTA and CDR2 FQGTGA. Alongside a J-beta primer mix, a sample-barcoded 5' primer served in a second PCR lasting about 6 to 12 cycles. CDR3-containing paired-end reads numbering at least 2.5 million came from each sample. TCRdb reanalysed the 5' RACE reads using MiXCR and keeps one entry per CDR3 protein. The sample lists more than 1,400,000 distinct CDR3 sequences, roughly 40% occurring once. The receptor was derived from a woman younger than 30 in good health. Specimen: blood. The chain joins TRBV7-3 to TRBJ2-5, with D perhaps TRBD1 or TRBD2 (6 bases each). CDR3 in DNA: TGTGCCAGCAGCTTAACAGGCGGGACAATGGGGGAGACCCAGTACTTC. It yields the protein CASSLTGGTMGETQYF.